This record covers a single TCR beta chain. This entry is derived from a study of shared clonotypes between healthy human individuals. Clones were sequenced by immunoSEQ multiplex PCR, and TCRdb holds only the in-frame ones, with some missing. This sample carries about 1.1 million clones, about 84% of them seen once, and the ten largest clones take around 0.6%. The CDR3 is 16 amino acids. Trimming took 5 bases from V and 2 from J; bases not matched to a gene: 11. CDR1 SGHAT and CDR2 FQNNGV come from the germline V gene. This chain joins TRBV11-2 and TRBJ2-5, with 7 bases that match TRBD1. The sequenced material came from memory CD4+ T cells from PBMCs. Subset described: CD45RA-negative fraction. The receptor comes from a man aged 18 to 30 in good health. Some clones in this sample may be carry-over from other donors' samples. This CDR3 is CASSTRTGQPQETQYF. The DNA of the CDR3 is TGTGCCAGCAGCACCCGAACGGGACAGCCACAAGAGACCCAGTACTTC.